This entry describes one T cell receptor beta chain. The data were taken from a study of blood T cell repertoires in COVID-19. Turning to the study itself: The United States, Italy and Spain supplied acute and convalescent COVID-19 samples.

Produced via immunoSEQ multiplex PCR; TCRdb's table is partial and in-frame only. The table includes roughly 80,000 clones, about 86% detected once. Germline V lookup: CDR1 SGDLS, CDR2 YYNGEE. There are 12 residues in the CDR3. The V end lost 4 bases, the J end lost 13 bases, and 17 bases lay between the germline ends. This sequence joins TRBV9 and TRBJ1-1; weak D call: TRBD1 (6 bases). Sequencing was carried out using peripheral blood. This TCR was sampled from a woman in her fifties or sixties with acute or convalescent COVID-19. In nucleotides, the CDR3 is TGTGCCAGCAGCTCACAGGGCGCCTGGGTTTTCTTT. It is translated as CASSSQGAWVFF.